This TCR beta chain was recorded in a study of spatial heterogeneity in lung cancer. Broader study findings: Expanded alpha and beta TCR counts within tumors tracked tumor mutation counts.

V was pared by 7 bases and J by 0 bases, with 11 bases between. CDR3 length: 14 residues. MiXCR was run by TCRdb on the 5' RACE reads, yielding one entry per CDR3 protein. The sample yields approximately 9,600 distinct CDR3 sequences, around 12% seen once. As regards this clonotype: Its antigen is unknown. This beta chain turned up in a library designed for alpha chains; as an off-target read, its abundance says little.

Time point here: sample taken at primary tumor resection. Sequencing used lung tumor tissue, obtained at surgery. The source of this sequence is a male donor with early-stage non-small cell lung cancer. This chain links TRBV12-3 or TRBV12-4 with TRBJ2-3; TRBD2 might be the D (5 bases). This chain's CDR3 is CASTPGGSTDTQYF. For the CDR3, the DNA is TGTGCCAGCACCCCAGGAGGTAGCACAGATACGCAGTATTTT.